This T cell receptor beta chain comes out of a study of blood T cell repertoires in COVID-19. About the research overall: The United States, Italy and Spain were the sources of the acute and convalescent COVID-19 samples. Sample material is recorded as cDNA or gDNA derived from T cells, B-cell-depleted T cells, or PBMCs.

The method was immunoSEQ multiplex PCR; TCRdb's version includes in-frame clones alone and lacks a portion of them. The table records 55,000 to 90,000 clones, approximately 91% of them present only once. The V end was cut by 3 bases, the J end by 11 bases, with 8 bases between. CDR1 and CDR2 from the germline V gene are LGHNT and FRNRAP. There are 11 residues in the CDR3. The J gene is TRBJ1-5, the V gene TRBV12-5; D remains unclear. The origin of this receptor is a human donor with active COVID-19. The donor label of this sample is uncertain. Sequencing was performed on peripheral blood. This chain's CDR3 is CASGFTGTQHF. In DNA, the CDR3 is TGTGCTAGTGGTTTCACCGGGACCCAGCATTTT. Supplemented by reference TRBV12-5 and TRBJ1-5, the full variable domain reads DARVTQTPRHKVTEMGQEVTMRCQPILGHNTVFWYRQTMMQGLELLAYFRNRAPLDDSGMPKDRFSAEMPDATLATLKIQPSEPRDSAVYFCASGFTGTQHFGDGTRLSIL.